The 3 T cell receptor beta chains presented below share a single source sample, sequenced in a study of blood T cell repertoires in COVID-19. Repertoires were generated with immunoSEQ multiplex PCR, while TCRdb's copy carries only in-frame clones and drops some. The profile shows around 440,000 clones, approximately 88% of them singletons. Sequenced input: peripheral blood. The receptors shown here come from a woman aged 45-59 years with COVID-19, enrolled during active disease.

The chain links TRBV19 to TRBJ1-5, with a weak D call TRBD1 (6 bases). V dropped 7 bases and J dropped 2 bases, with 9 bases sitting between them. Germline V gene lookup returns CDR1 LNHDA and CDR2 SQIVND (reference sequence). This CDR3 has 13 residues. The CDR3 DNA sequence: TGTGCCAGTAACAGGGATGGCAATCAGCCCCAGCATTTT. Translation: CASNRDGNQPQHF.

The gene calls are TRBV6-5 and TRBJ1-5, with no clear D. The length of the CDR3 is 12 residues. The germline V gene encodes CDR1 MNHEY and CDR2 SVGAGI. The V and J ends lost 8 bases and 3 bases respectively, with 8 bases between them. The CDR3 loop reads CASWSVNQPQHF. CDR3 nucleotides: TGTGCCAGCTGGAGTGTCAATCAGCCCCAGCATTTT.

This chain connects TRBV7-3 to TRBJ1-2, with D possibly TRBD1 on 5 matching bases. The CDR3 is 17 residues long. The germline V gene has CDR1 SGHTA and CDR2 FQGTGA. V was pared by 2 bases and J by 3 bases, with 19 bases between. CDR3 nucleotide sequence: TGTGCCAGCAGCTTAGGATCAGGGTTCTTCCCGTACTATGGCTACACCTTC. It codes for CASSLGSGFFPYYGYTF.